This TCR beta chain came from a study of control samples from healthy donors and cancer patients. Sequenced by immunoSEQ multiplex PCR; TCRdb stores in-frame clones only, minus some. The table shows 120,000 or so clones, with roughly 87% occurring only once. Trimming removed 4 bases from V and 8 bases from J; junction bases left unmatched: 5. The germline V gene has CDR1 LGHDT and CDR2 YNNKEL (reference sequence). The CDR3 covers 16 residues. Sequenced: blood. This receptor was taken from a man younger than 35 in good health. This chain joins TRBV3-1 (or the pseudogene TRBV3-2) and TRBJ2-1, with TRBD2 matching over 16 bases. This chain's CDR3 is CASSRTGLAGGDEQFF. CDR3 coding DNA: TGTGCCAGCAGCCGAACGGGACTAGCGGGAGGGGATGAGCAGTTCTTC.